What follows are 28 T cell receptor beta chains derived from one specimen sequenced in a study of T-cell reconstitution after alpha-beta-depleted transplantation in children. Using unique molecular identifiers, the investigators prepared the TCRbeta library. TCRdb called the PCR reads again in MiXCR, with one record for every CDR3 protein. Counted here are 200,000 to 300,000 distinct CDR3 sequences, 25% occurring once; the ten biggest clones make up roughly 2.6%. Sequencing used PBMCs, obtained before TCRalphabeta/CD19-depleted stem cell transplant. These receptors were collected from a girl aged 2 to 10 with Fanconi anemia, due to receive a stem cell transplant.

This clonotype came up many times. The J gene is TRBJ1-5, the V gene TRBV4-2, with D perhaps TRBD1 (5 bases). V lost 2 bases, J lost 4 bases, and 18 bases lay in between. This CDR3 has 17 residues. Germline lookup yields CDR1 LGHNA and CDR2 YNFKEQ. CDR3 coding DNA: TGTGCCAGCAGCCAACTTACCTTAGGTGGGGGGAATCAGCCCCAGCATTTT. Its translation is CASSQLTLGGGNQPQHF.

This clonotype has a count of ten or more. The J gene is TRBJ1-4, the V gene TRBV12-3 or TRBV12-4; D is uncertain. Trimming cost V 3 bases and J 3 bases, with 5 bases left between them. The CDR3 is 13 amino acids. In DNA, the CDR3 is TGTGCCAGCAGTTTGTGGGCTAATGAAAAACTGTTTTTT. Translating gives CASSLWANEKLFF.

This clonotype has ten or more counts. The genes are TRBV29-1 and TRBJ2-1, with 8 bases that match TRBD2. Germline V CDR1 and CDR2: SQVTM, ANQGSEA. This CDR3 is built from 14 residues. The junction had 8 bases not matched to a gene; V was cut back by 4 bases and J by 6 bases. CDR3 DNA sequence: TGCAGCGTTGGTTTGCCTACTAGCGGCAATGAGCAGTTCTTC. This sequence encodes CSVGLPTSGNEQFF.

The chain joins TRBV6-2 or TRBV6-3 to TRBJ2-7; 10 bases are shared with TRBD2. This CDR3 has 14 amino acids. After removal of 7 bases from V and 5 bases from J, the junction contained 8 bases not matched to a gene. Per the germline V gene, CDR1 is MNHEY and CDR2 is SVGEGT. In DNA, the CDR3 is TGTGCCAGCAAGGTGGGGACTAGCGCTAACGAGCAGTACTTC. Protein sequence: CASKVGTSANEQYF.

This clonotype has a count of ten or more. The rearrangement uses TRBV12-3 or TRBV12-4 and TRBJ2-5; possible D gene TRBD1, 6 bases. The germline V and J ends were trimmed by 7 bases and 2 bases, with 11 bases remaining between them. CDR3 size: 13 residues. CDR3: CASTDQGQETQYF. The DNA for the CDR3 is TGTGCCAGCACCGACCAGGGGCAAGAGACCCAGTACTTC.

Notes on this clonotype: A much larger clone differs by one base, so this may be a read error. V is TRBV29-1 and J is TRBJ1-1, with no clear D. The V gene's germline CDR1 is SQVTM and CDR2 ANQGSEA. CDR3 size: 12 residues. The V gene lost 3 bases and the J gene lost 1 base, with 6 bases spanning the gap. This CDR3 is CSVEAANTEAFF. CDR3 DNA: TGCAGCGTTGAGGCAGCGAACACTGAAGCTTTCTTT.

The chain is built from TRBV21-1 and TRBJ2-5. TRBV21-1 represents a pseudogene. The CDR3 loop spans 15 amino acids. Here the CDR3 DNA reads TGTGCCAGCAGCATCTTAAGCCGACTCGCTGAGACCCAGTACTTC. The encoded protein is CASSILSRLAETQYF.

At least ten counts were recorded for this clonotype. V and J are TRBV12-3 or TRBV12-4 and TRBJ1-4, with TRBD1 matching over 7 bases. The V gene end was trimmed by 7 bases and the J gene end by 8 bases; junction bases not matched to a gene: 13. The CDR3 has 15 amino acids. The CDR3 spells CASTRRDSGEEKLFF. The CDR3, as DNA: TGTGCCAGCACCCGCCGGGACAGCGGTGAGGAAAAACTGTTTTTT.

This chain links TRBV29-1 with TRBJ2-2; TRBD1 might be the D (5 bases). CDR3 length equals 12 residues. Germline CDR1 is SQVTM and CDR2 is ANQGSEA. The V end was cut by 6 bases, the J end by 11 bases, with 16 bases between. CDR3 sequence reads: CSVSSGSSELFF. As DNA, the CDR3 is TGCAGCGTCTCTTCAGGGTCGAGTGAGCTGTTTTTT.

This clonotype has a count of ten or more. The gene calls are TRBV20-1 and TRBJ2-7, with D perhaps TRBD1 (7 bases). This CDR3 is built from 16 residues. Deletions cut 1 base from V and 3 bases from J, with 19 bases between. Germline CDR1 DFQATT, CDR2 SNEGSKA (reference sequence). The CDR3 DNA reads TGCAGTGCTAGAGGGGGGGCCGGGACAGCCCTCTACGAGCAGTACTTC. Its protein is CSARGGAGTALYEQYF.

The count of this clonotype is one. The chain joins TRBV2 to TRBJ2-7, with D maybe TRBD2 (6 bases). The CDR3 has 16 residues. Per germline, CDR1 SNHLY and CDR2 FYNNEI. Trimming stripped 2 bases from V and 4 bases from J, with 18 bases between. The CDR3 spells CASSEKGGDLRYEQYF. DNA for the CDR3: TGTGCCAGCAGTGAAAAGGGCGGGGATCTTCGTTACGAGCAGTACTTC. The whole variable domain, remainder taken from reference TRBV2 and TRBJ2-7, is EPEVTQTPSHQVTQMGQEVILRCVPISNHLYFYWYRQILGQKVEFLVSFYNNEISEKSEIFDDQFSVERPDGSNFTLKIRSTKLEDSAMYFCASSEKGGDLRYEQYFGPGTRLTVT.

J is TRBJ1-6 and V is TRBV6-1, with a possible D match to TRBD1 (5 bases). The CDR3 runs to 14 residues. V shed 7 bases and J shed 3 bases, with 10 bases lying between them. Germline V gene sequence: CDR1 MNHNS, CDR2 SASEGT. The CDR3 region is CASTGTDYNSPLHF. In DNA, the CDR3 is TGTGCCAGCACCGGGACGGACTATAATTCACCCCTCCACTTT.

V and J are TRBV11-2 and TRBJ2-1; the D gene is possibly TRBD2 (7 bases). CDR1 is SGHAT, CDR2 FQNNGV, per germline. V lost 2 bases and J 0 bases, leaving 11 bases between the germline ends. The CDR3 loop spans 16 amino acids. The CDR3, as DNA: TGTGCCAGCAGCTTAAAGGGGGGGAGCTCCTACAATGAGCAGTTCTTC. Translating it yields CASSLKGGSSYNEQFF. Full variable domain (remainder filled in from reference TRBV11-2 and TRBJ2-1): EAGVAQSPRYKIIEKRQSVAFWCNPISGHATLYWYQQILGQGPKLLIQFQNNGVVDDSQLPKDRFSAERLKGVDSTLKIQPAKLEDSAVYLCASSLKGGSSYNEQFFGPGTRLTVL.

This clonotype was observed many times. The chain recombines TRBV29-1 with TRBJ1-3; D may be TRBD1 (5 bases). The CDR3 spans 13 residues. The germline V and J ends were trimmed by 5 bases and 2 bases, with 10 bases remaining between them. In germline, CDR1 is SQVTM, CDR2 ANQGSEA. The CDR3 DNA is TGCAGCGTTTCAGGGAATCCTGGAAACACCATATATTTT. This gives the protein CSVSGNPGNTIYF. The full variable domain, rest sourced from reference TRBV29-1 and TRBJ1-3, is SAVISQKPSRDICQRGTSLTIQCQVDSQVTMMFWYRQQPGQSLTLIATANQGSEATYESGFVIDKFPISRPNLTFSTLTVSNMSPEDSSIYLCSVSGNPGNTIYFGEGSWLTVV.

This clonotype showed up many times. V usage is TRBV10-3 and J usage is TRBJ2-3, with 13 bases lining up with TRBD2. Trimming cost V 6 bases and J 3 bases; bases outside gene matches: 3. The CDR3 loop spans 15 amino acids. In germline, CDR1 is ENHRY, CDR2 SYGVKD. Here the CDR3 reads CAIRPGLAGTDTQYF. CDR3 in DNA: TGTGCCATCAGACCGGGACTAGCGGGAACAGATACGCAGTATTTT.

This clonotype was seen at least ten times. The V gene is TRBV20-1, the J gene TRBJ2-1, with 11 bases that match TRBD2. Germline CDR1 and CDR2: DFQATT and SNEGSKA (reference sequence). V was pared by 3 bases and J by 5 bases, with 6 bases of the junction left unmatched. CDR3 size: 15 residues. CDR3 nucleotide sequence: TGCAGTGCTAGGGCTAGCGGGAGGCCCGACAATGAGCAGTTCTTC. Amino acid sequence: CSARASGRPDNEQFF.

The chain employs TRBV6-1 and TRBJ2-2; a weak D match, TRBD1 (6 bases). CDR1 MNHNS and CDR2 SASEGT come from the germline V gene. This CDR3 is 14 amino acids long. V was shortened by 7 bases and J by 3 bases, with 12 bases between the two germline ends. CDR3 protein: CASTVTGDTGELFF. The CDR3 DNA follows: TGTGCCAGCACCGTGACAGGAGACACCGGGGAGCTGTTTTTT.

This clonotype has a count of ten or more. At one end, the junction sequence differs from germline, possibly due to a read error. The V gene is TRBV29-1, the J gene TRBJ2-3; D tentatively fits TRBD1 or TRBD2 (5 bases each). Germline V CDR1 and CDR2: SQVTM, ANQGSEA. The CDR3 sequence is 14 residues long. CDR3: CSVEEAEGVDTQYF. CDR3 nucleotides: TGCAGCGTAGAAGAAGCGGAAGGGGTGGATACGCAGTATTTT.

As for this clonotype: An end of the junction does not agree with germline; a read error may underlie this. V is TRBV7-3 and J is TRBJ2-5; TRBD2 matches at 10 bases. The CDR3 spans 15 residues. The germline V gene has CDR1 SGHTA and CDR2 FQGTGA. The CDR3 nucleotides are TGTGCCAGCAGCGTCACTAGCGGGACCGAAGAGACCCGGTACTTC. This translates into CASSVTSGTEETRYF.

The sample holds many counts of this clonotype. The chain links TRBV20-1 to TRBJ2-3; TRBD1 agrees at 9 bases. The CDR3 runs to 14 residues. Germline assignment: CDR1 DFQATT and CDR2 SNEGSKA (reference sequence). V gave up 5 bases and J gave up 3 bases; unmatched junction bases: 6. The CDR3 sequence is CSAPTTGGTDTQYF. Written as DNA, the CDR3 is TGCAGTGCTCCAACGACAGGGGGAACAGATACGCAGTATTTT.

This clonotype was counted many times. The V call is TRBV29-1, the J call TRBJ2-3, with 9 bases identical to TRBD2. Germline trimming cut 5 bases from V and 4 bases from J; bases unmatched to any gene: 1. The germline gives CDR1 SQVTM, CDR2 ANQGSEA. The CDR3 covers 12 residues. The CDR3 sequence is CSVLAGADTQYF. The CDR3 bases are TGCAGCGTTTTAGCGGGGGCAGATACGCAGTATTTT.

There are many counts of this clonotype. The chain joins TRBV28 to TRBJ1-2, with D hard to call. V shed 7 bases and J shed 7 bases, with 16 bases lying between them. From germline, CDR1 is MDHEN and CDR2 SYDVKM. The CDR3 contains 13 residues. CDR3 nucleotides: TGTGCCAGCAAGGAGGGAAGGGTCGGTGGCTACACCTTC. Translated: CASKEGRVGGYTF.

In this sample, this clonotype turned up many times. The chain links TRBV7-9 to TRBJ1-5; 7 bases match TRBD1. Trimming took 2 bases from V and 4 from J; bases not matched to a gene: 2. The CDR3 is 14 amino acids. CDR1 and CDR2 from the germline V gene are SEHNR and FQNEAQ (reference sequence). Here the CDR3 reads CASSLTGDNQPQHF. The CDR3 bases are TGTGCCAGCAGCTTAACAGGGGATAATCAGCCCCAGCATTTT.

V is TRBV6-2 or TRBV6-3 and J is TRBJ2-1, with D perhaps TRBD2 (6 bases). Germline-derived CDR1 and CDR2 are MNHEY and SVGEGT. This CDR3 has 14 amino acids. V was clipped by 3 bases and J by 7 bases, with 13 bases between them. This CDR3 reads CASSYEGLWNEQFF. The CDR3 DNA reads as TGTGCCAGCAGTTATGAGGGACTGTGGAATGAGCAGTTCTTC.

This clonotype has ten or more counts. This sequence joins TRBV7-6 and TRBJ1-6, with D maybe TRBD1 (6 bases). V gave up 6 bases and J gave up 9 bases, with 15 bases separating them. The CDR3 is 14 residues long. The germline CDR1 and CDR2 sequences are SGHVS and FNYEAQ. The CDR3 spells CASSYRVDGSPLHF. In nucleotides, the CDR3 is TGTGCCAGCAGTTACAGGGTGGACGGTTCACCCCTCCACTTT.

The chain has TRBV5-5 and TRBJ2-1, with D uncertain. The CDR3 sequence is 16 residues long. V was cut by 1 base and J by 6 bases, with 17 bases left in between. Germline V CDR1 and CDR2: SGHKS, YYEKEE (reference sequence). The CDR3 DNA is TGTGCCAGCAGCTTGTCTTCTCGGACCGGAGTCAATGAGCAGTTCTTC. This encodes CASSLSSRTGVNEQFF.

This clonotype has at least ten counts. The rearrangement joins TRBV29-1 to TRBJ1-2, with 9 bases aligning to TRBD1. The length of the CDR3 is 11 residues. Germline CDR1 SQVTM, CDR2 ANQGSEA. V trimming: 6 bases; J trimming: 4 bases; junction bases outside the gene matches: 0. The CDR3 spells CSVTGGYGYTF. Written as DNA, the CDR3 is TGCAGCGTGACAGGGGGCTATGGCTACACCTTC. The full variable domain, completed using reference TRBV29-1 and TRBJ1-2, is SAVISQKPSRDICQRGTSLTIQCQVDSQVTMMFWYRQQPGQSLTLIATANQGSEATYESGFVIDKFPISRPNLTFSTLTVSNMSPEDSSIYLCSVTGGYGYTFGSGTRLTVV.

This clonotype was observed at least ten times. The gene calls are TRBV4-2 and TRBJ2-5; D not resolved. This CDR3 comprises 15 residues. V was cut by 0 bases and J by 5 bases, with 13 bases left in between. The V gene's germline CDR1 is LGHNA and CDR2 YNFKEQ. CDR3 nucleotides: TGTGCCAGCAGCCAAGAGGTTCGCGGTTCGGAGACCCAGTACTTC. Its translation: CASSQEVRGSETQYF.